This entry features one TCR beta chain sequence. The assay was carried out at the deep level. Sequencing was performed with immunoSEQ multiplex PCR; in TCRdb, only in-frame clones are kept and a portion is missing. The data hold some 1,400,000 clones, with 96% observed a single time. Every donor was a Caucasian adult from Nashville, Tennessee. The sample comes from a study of shared clonotypes between healthy human individuals. This sequence originates from a young man in good health. The sequenced sample was naive CD4+ T cells sorted from blood. Subset of the sample: CD45RA+ positively selected.

The CDR3 DNA follows: TGTGCCAGCAGGCGTCTGACTAGGGAGGAGACCCAGTACTTC. This encodes CASRRLTREETQYF. The chain has TRBV27 and TRBJ2-5; a weak D match, TRBD2 (6 bases). The CDR3 runs 14 residues. The germline V gene encodes CDR1 MNHEY and CDR2 SMNVEV (reference sequence). V was cut by 6 bases and J by 5 bases, with 16 bases left in between.